A single sample gave rise to the 4 T cell receptor delta chains below, sequenced in a study of gamma-delta T cells after stem cell transplantation. TCRdb redid the clone calls on the RT-PCR reads with CATT. Of over a thousand delta-chain clones in the sample, less than 6% were seen once. Sequencing input: gamma-delta T cells. The source of these receptors is a human donor. It is not recorded whose cells these are; they may come from a transplant donor.

This clone has only a few counts. The protein held in TCRdb is that of a much larger clone and does not match this DNA's translation at residue 11, likely because of a read error; the protein shown is translated from the DNA. The chain links TRDV2 to TRDJ1, with 8 positions matching TRDD3. This CDR3 has 15 residues. After removal of 2 bases from V and 10 bases from J, the junction contained 14 bases not matched to a gene. Germline V gene data show CDR1 as GEAIGNYY and CDR2 as EKD. CDR3 amino acids: CACDKLLGVPGGLIF. For the CDR3, the DNA is TGTGCCTGTGACAAACTACTGGGGGTCCCTGGGGGACTCATCTTT.

The genes are TRDV2 and TRDJ3, with a tentative D call TRDD3 (6 bases). Trimming pared 0 bases from V and 2 bases from J, leaving 16 bases between. The CDR3 length is 19 residues. Looked up from germline, CDR1 is GEAIGNYY and CDR2 is EKD. The CDR3 coding sequence is TGTGCCTGTGACACCGTACGGGGGGACCACCCCTGGGACACCCGACAGATGTTTTTC. Translating gives CACDTVRGDHPWDTRQMFF.

Remarks on this clone: Other DNA sequences from this sample encode an identical CDR3 as well. This chain links TRDV2 with TRDJ1, with D tentatively TRDD3 (5 bases). The V and J ends lost 0 bases and 0 bases respectively, with 10 bases between them. Germline loops: CDR1 GEAIGNYY, CDR2 EKD. The CDR3 has 15 residues. The CDR3, as DNA: TGTGCCTGTGACACCGTCGGGGGGTACACCGATAAACTCATCTTT. It specifies CACDTVGGYTDKLIF.

A few counts support this clone. At one end, the junction sequence differs from germline, possibly due to a read error. The rearrangement links TRDV2 to TRDJ1; TRDD3 agrees at 8 bases. The CDR3 spans 20 residues. The germline V gene encodes CDR1 GEAIGNYY and CDR2 EKD. CDR3 nucleotide sequence: TGTGCCTGTGACACACTGACGGGGATACTGACCCCCGATTCCTTAGATACACTCATCTTT. It specifies CACDTLTGILTPDSLDTLIF.